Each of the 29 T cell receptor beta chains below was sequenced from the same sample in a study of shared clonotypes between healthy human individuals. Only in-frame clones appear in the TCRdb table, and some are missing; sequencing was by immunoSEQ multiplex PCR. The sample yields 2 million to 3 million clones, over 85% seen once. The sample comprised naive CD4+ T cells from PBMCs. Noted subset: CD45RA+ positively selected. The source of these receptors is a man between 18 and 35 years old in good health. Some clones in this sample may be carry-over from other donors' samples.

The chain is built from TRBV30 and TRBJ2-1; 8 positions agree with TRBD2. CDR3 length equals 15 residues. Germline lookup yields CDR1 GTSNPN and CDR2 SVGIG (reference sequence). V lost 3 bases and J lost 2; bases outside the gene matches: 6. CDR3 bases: TGTGCCTGGAGCCCATCGGGACTAGCCTACAATGAGCAGTTCTTC. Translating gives CAWSPSGLAYNEQFF.

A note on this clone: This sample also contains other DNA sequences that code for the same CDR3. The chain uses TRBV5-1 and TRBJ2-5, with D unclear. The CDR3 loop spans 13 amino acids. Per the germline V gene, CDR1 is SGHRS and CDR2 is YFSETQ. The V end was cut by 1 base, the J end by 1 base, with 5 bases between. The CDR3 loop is CASSLLPQETQYF. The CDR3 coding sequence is TGCGCCAGCAGCTTGCTGCCCCAAGAGACCCAGTACTTC.

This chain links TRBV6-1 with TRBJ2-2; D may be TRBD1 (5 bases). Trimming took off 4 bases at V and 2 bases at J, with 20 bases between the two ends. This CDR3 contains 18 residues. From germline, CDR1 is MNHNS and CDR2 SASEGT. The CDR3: CASSAPVGQRGNTGELFF. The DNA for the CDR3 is TGTGCCAGCAGTGCCCCAGTGGGCCAAAGGGGAAACACCGGGGAGCTGTTTTTT.

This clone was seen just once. CDR3 loop: CASIAGSSGGLETQYF. In DNA form, the CDR3 reads TGCGCCAGCATAGCGGGTTCTAGCGGAGGACTGGAGACCCAGTACTTC. This chain links TRBV5-1 with TRBJ2-5; 7 bases are a match to TRBD2. J lost 5 bases, V lost 6 bases, and 16 bases had no gene match. The CDR3 runs 16 residues. In germline, CDR1 is SGHRS, CDR2 YFSETQ.

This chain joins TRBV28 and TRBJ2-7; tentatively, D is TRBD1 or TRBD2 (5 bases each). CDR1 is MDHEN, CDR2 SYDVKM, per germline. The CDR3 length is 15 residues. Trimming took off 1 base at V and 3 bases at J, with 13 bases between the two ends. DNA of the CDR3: TGTGCCAGCAGTTTATCGGCAGGGACCCTCTACGAGCAGTACTTC. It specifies CASSLSAGTLYEQYF.

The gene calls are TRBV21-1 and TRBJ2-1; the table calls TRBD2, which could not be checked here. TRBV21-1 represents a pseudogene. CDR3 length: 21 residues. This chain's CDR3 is CASKADQPSRTSGSPGGEQFF. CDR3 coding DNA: TGTGCCAGCAAGGCAGACCAGCCCTCCCGGACTAGCGGGTCCCCGGGGGGTGAGCAGTTCTTC.

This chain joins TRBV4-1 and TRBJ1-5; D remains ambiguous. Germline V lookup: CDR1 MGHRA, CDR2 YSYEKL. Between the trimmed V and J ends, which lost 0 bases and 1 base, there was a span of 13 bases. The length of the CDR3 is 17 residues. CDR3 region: CASSQERGTQSNQPQHF. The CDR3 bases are TGCGCCAGCAGCCAAGAAAGAGGAACCCAAAGCAATCAGCCCCAGCATTTT.

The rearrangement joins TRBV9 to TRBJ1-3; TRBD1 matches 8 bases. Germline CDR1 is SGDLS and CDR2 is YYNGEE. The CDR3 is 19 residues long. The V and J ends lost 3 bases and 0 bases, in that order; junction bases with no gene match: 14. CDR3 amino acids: CASSGHTGGSLGSGNTIYF. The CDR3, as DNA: TGTGCCAGCAGCGGACATACAGGGGGAAGTTTAGGCTCTGGAAACACCATATATTTT.

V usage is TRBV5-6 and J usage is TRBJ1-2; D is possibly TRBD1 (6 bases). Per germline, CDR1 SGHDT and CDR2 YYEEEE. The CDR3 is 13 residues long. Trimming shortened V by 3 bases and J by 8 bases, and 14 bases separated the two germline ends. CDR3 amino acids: CASSSPQGYGYTF. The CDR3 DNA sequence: TGTGCCAGCAGCTCCCCACAGGGATACGGCTACACCTTC.

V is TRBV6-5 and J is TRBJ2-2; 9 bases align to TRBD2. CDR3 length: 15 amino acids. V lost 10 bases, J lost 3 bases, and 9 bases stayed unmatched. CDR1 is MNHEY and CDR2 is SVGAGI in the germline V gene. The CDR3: CATFSGSGHTGELFF. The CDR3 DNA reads TGTGCCACCTTTAGCGGGAGTGGGCACACCGGGGAGCTGTTTTTT.

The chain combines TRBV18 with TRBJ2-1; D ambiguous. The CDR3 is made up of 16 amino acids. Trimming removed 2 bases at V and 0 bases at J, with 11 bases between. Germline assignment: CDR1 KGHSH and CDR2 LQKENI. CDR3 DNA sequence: TGTGCCAGCTCACCATCGGCAGTTAGCTCCTACAATGAGCAGTTCTTC. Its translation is CASSPSAVSSYNEQFF.

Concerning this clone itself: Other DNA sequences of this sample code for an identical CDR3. As DNA, the CDR3 is TGCAGCGTTGCCGGGGTCCTCTCTGGAAACACCATATATTTT. This gives the protein CSVAGVLSGNTIYF. This chain uses TRBV29-1 with TRBJ1-3; D remains unclear. The V end lost 4 bases, the J end lost 0 bases, and 10 bases lay between the germline ends. The length of the CDR3 is 14 residues. Germline V gene data show CDR1 as SQVTM and CDR2 as ANQGSEA.

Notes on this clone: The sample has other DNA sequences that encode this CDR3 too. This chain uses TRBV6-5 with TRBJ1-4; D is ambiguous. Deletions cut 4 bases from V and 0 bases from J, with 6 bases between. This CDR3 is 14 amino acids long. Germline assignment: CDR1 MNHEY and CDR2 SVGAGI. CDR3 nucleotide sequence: TGTGCCAGCAGTTCCTCTGCAACTAATGAAAAACTGTTTTTT. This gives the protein CASSSSATNEKLFF.

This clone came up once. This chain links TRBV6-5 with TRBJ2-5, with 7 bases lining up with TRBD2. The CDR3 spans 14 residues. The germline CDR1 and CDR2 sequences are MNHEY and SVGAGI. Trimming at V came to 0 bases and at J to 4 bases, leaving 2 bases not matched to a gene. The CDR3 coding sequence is TGTGCCAGCAGTTACTCGACTAGCAGAGAGACCCAGTACTTC. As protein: CASSYSTSRETQYF.

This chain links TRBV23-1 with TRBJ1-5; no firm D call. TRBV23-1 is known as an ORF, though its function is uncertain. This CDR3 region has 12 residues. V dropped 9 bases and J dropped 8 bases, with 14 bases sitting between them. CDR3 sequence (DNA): TGCGCCAGTGACATGTTGGGCGAGCCCCAGCATTTT. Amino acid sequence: CASDMLGEPQHF.

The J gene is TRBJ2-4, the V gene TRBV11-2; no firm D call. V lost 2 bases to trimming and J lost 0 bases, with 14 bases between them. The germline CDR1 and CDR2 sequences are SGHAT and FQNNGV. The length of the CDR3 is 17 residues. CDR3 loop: CASSLRANDLAKNIQYF. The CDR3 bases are TGTGCCAGCAGCTTAAGGGCTAACGATCTAGCCAAAAACATTCAGTACTTC.

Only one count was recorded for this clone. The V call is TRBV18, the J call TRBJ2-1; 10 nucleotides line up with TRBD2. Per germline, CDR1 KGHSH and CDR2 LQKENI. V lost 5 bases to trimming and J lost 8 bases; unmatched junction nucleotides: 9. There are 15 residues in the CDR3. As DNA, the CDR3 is TGTGCCAGCTCATCCCCTAGCGGGAGTTGGGATGAGCAGTTCTTC. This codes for CASSSPSGSWDEQFF.

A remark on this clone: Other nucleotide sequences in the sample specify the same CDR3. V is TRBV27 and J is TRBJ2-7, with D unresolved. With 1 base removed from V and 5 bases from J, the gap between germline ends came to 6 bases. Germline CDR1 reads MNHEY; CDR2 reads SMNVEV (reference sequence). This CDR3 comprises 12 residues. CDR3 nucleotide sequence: TGTGCCAGCAGTTTATTGGGCCACGAGCAGTACTTC. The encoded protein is CASSLLGHEQYF.

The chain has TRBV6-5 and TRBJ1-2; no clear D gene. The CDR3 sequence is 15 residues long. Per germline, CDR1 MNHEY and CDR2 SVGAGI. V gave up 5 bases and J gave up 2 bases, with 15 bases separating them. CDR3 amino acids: CASSPLFDKNYGYTF. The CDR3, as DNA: TGTGCCAGCAGTCCCCTCTTCGACAAAAACTATGGCTACACCTTC.

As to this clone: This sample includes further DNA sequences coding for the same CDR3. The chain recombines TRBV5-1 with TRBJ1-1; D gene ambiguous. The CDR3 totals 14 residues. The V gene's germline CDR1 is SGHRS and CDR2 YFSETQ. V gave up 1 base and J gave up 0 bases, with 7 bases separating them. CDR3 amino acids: CASSLQGMNTEAFF. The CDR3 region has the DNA TGCGCCAGCAGCTTGCAAGGGATGAACACTGAAGCTTTCTTT.

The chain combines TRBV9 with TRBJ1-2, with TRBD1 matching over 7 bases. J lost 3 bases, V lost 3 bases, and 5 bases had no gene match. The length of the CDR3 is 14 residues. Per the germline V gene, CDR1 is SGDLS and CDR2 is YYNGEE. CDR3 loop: CASSGPGGDYGYTF. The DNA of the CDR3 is TGTGCCAGCAGCGGACCAGGGGGTGACTATGGCTACACCTTC.

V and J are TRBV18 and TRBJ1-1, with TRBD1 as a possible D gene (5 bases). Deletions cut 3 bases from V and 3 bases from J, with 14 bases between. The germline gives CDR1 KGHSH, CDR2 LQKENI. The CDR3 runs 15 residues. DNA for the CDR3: TGTGCCAGCTCACCCATGGGGCAGGGTTACACTGAAGCTTTCTTT. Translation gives CASSPMGQGYTEAFF.

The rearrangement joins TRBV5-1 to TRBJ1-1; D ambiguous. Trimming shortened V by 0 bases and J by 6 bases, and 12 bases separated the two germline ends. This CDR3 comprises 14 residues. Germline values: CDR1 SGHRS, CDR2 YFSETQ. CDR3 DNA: TGCGCCAGCAGCTTGGCTCATCGGACGGCTGAAGCTTTCTTT. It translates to CASSLAHRTAEAFF.

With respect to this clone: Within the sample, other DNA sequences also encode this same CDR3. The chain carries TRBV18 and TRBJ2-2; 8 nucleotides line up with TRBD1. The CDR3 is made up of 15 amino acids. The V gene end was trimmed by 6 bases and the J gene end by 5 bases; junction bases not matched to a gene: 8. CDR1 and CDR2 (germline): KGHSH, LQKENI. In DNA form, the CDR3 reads TGTGCCAGCTCTCCAGGACAGGGATCGACCGGGGAGCTGTTTTTT. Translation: CASSPGQGSTGELFF.

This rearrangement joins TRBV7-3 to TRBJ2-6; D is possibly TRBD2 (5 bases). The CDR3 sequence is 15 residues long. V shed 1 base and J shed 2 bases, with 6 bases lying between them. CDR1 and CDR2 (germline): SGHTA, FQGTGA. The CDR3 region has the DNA TGTGCCAGCAGCTTAATCGGGGCTGGGGCCAACGTCCTGACTTTC. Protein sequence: CASSLIGAGANVLTF.

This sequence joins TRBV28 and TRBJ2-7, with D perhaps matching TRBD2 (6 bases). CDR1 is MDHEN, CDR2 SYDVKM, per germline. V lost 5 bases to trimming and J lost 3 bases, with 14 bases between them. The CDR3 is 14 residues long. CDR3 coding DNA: TGTGCCAGCAGTGCCCCGGGACTCATCTACGAGCAGTACTTC. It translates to CASSAPGLIYEQYF.

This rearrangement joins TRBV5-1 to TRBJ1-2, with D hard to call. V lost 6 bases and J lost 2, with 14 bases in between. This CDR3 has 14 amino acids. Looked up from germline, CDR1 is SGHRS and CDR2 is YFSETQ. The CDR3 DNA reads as TGCGCCAGCACCCGATCGACGGAGAACTATGGCTACACCTTC. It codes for CASTRSTENYGYTF.

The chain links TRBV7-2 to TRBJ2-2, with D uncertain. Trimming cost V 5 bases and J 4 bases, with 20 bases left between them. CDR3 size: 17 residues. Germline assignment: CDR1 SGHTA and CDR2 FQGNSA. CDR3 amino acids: CASSPHESATTTGELFF. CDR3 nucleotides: TGTGCCAGCAGCCCGCACGAATCCGCGACCACCACCGGGGAGCTGTTTTTT.

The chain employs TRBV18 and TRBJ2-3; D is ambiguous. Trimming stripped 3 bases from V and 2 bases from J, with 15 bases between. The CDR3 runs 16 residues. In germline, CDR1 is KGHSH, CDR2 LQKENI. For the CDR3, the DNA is TGTGCCAGCTCACCCCTCGTTGGGGAAGACACAGATACGCAGTATTTT. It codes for CASSPLVGEDTDTQYF.